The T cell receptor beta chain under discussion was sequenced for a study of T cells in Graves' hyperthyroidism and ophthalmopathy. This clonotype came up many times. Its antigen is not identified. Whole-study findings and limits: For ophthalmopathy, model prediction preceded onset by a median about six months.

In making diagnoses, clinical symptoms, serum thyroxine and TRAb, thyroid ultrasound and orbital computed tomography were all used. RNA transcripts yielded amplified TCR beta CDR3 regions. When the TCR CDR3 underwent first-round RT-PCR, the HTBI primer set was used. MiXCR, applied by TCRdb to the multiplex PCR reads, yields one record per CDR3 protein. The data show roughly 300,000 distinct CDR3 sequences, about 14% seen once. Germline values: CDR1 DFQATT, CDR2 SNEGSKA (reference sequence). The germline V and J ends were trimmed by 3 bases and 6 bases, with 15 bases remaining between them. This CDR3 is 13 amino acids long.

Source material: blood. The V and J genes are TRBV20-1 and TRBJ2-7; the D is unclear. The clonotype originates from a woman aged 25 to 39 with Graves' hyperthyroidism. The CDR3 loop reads CSASSTPYSEQYF. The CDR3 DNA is TGCAGTGCTAGTAGCACTCCTTACTCCGAGCAGTACTTC.